These 29 T cell receptor beta chains share one sample of origin, sequenced in a study of blood T cells in healthy people across ages. It was with a sample-barcoded 5' primer and a J-beta primer mix that a second PCR of about 6 to 11 cycles was run. One entry per CDR3 protein results from TCRdb running MiXCR on the 5' RACE reads. The data contain approximately 900,000 distinct CDR3 sequences, under 35% of them singletons. The same data also went into a second study, on T cells of mothers and their children.

The sequenced sample was blood. The source of these receptors is a woman aged 40-49 years in good health.

This clonotype was detected a few times. This sequence joins TRBV7-9 and TRBJ2-1; TRBD2 agrees at 9 bases. This CDR3 has 15 residues. Germline CDR1 is SEHNR and CDR2 is FQNEAQ (reference sequence). V shed 6 bases, J shed 1 base, and the junction held 4 bases outside the gene matches. The CDR3 DNA reads TGTGCCAGCAGGGTAGCGGGGGTATCCTACAATGAGCAGTTCTTC. Translation: CASRVAGVSYNEQFF.

This chain links TRBV28 with TRBJ2-1; the match to TRBD2 covers 9 bases. The CDR3 contains 14 residues. Germline V gene lookup returns CDR1 MDHEN and CDR2 SYDVKM. After removal of 7 bases from V and 3 bases from J, the junction contained 4 bases not matched to a gene. CDR3 amino acids: CASIRGGVYNEQFF. The CDR3 DNA reads as TGTGCCAGCATCCGCGGGGGGGTCTACAATGAGCAGTTCTTC.

A single count supports this clonotype. V gene TRBV20-1 combines with J gene TRBJ1-1, with 8 bases that match TRBD1. Germline V gene lookup returns CDR1 DFQATT and CDR2 SNEGSKA (reference sequence). The junction had 4 bases not matched to a gene; V was cut back by 6 bases and J by 1 base. There are 13 residues in the CDR3. The CDR3, as DNA: TGCAGTGCCCCGGGACAGGAGAACACTGAAGCTTTCTTT. Translating gives CSAPGQENTEAFF.

The chain uses TRBV5-1 and TRBJ1-1, with D possibly TRBD1 on 6 matching bases. Germline CDR1 SGHRS, CDR2 YFSETQ. V gave up 0 bases and J gave up 6 bases, with 18 bases separating them. CDR3 length: 16 amino acids. This chain's CDR3 is CASSLEGGGRFAEAFF. Written as DNA, the CDR3 is TGCGCCAGCAGCTTGGAAGGAGGGGGGAGGTTCGCTGAAGCTTTCTTT. The whole variable domain, remainder taken from reference TRBV5-1 and TRBJ1-1, is KAGVTQTPRYLIKTRGQQVTLSCSPISGHRSVSWYQQTPGQGLQFLFEYFSETQRNKGNFPGRFSGRQFSNSRSEMNVSTLELGDSALYLCASSLEGGGRFAEAFFGQGTRLTVV.

This clonotype came up many times. The V call is TRBV9, the J call TRBJ2-1; 11 bases map to TRBD2. Trimming took 0 bases from V and 2 from J; bases not matched to a gene: 1. CDR3 length equals 16 residues. The germline V gene encodes CDR1 SGDLS and CDR2 YYNGEE. In DNA form, the CDR3 reads TGTGCCAGCAGCGTAGGACTAGCGGGGACCTACAATGAGCAGTTCTTC. Its protein product is CASSVGLAGTYNEQFF.

This clonotype was counted a few times. The J gene is TRBJ2-5, the V gene TRBV9; TRBD1 agrees at 7 bases. The ends lost 1 base at V and 5 bases at J; junction bases unmatched: 2. CDR1 and CDR2 (germline): SGDLS, YYNGEE. CDR3 length equals 13 residues. This CDR3 is CASSVQGEETQYF. CDR3 sequence (DNA): TGTGCCAGCAGCGTACAGGGGGAGGAGACCCAGTACTTC. Complete variable domain (other parts from reference TRBV9 and TRBJ2-5): DSGVTQTPKHLITATGQRVTLRCSPRSGDLSVYWYQQSLDQGLQFLIQYYNGEERAKGNILERFSAQQFPDLHSELNLSSLELGDSALYFCASSVQGEETQYFGPGTRLLVL.

Worth noting for this clonotype: A much larger clone sits a single nucleotide away, making a read error possible. The chain employs TRBV20-1 and TRBJ2-1, with D possibly matching TRBD2 (6 bases). Germline values: CDR1 DFQATT, CDR2 SNEGSKA (reference sequence). This CDR3 is built from 14 residues. The CDR3 spells CGASAGSSYNEQFF. CDR3 nucleotide sequence: TGCGGTGCTAGTGCGGGGAGCTCCTACAATGAGCAGTTCTTC.

In its sample, this clonotype was seen many times. The chain is built from TRBV3-1 and TRBJ1-1, with a tentative D call TRBD1 (5 bases). Germline V gives CDR1 LGHDT, CDR2 YNNKEL (reference sequence). The CDR3 is made up of 13 amino acids. Trimming stripped 2 bases from V and 7 bases from J, with 11 bases between. CDR3 nucleotides: TGTGCCAGCAGCCAACTCCGGGGGGTTGAAGCTTTCTTT. As protein: CASSQLRGVEAFF.

This clonotype was counted ten times or more. The chain is built from TRBV27 and TRBJ2-1; 9 nucleotides agree with TRBD2. The CDR3 spans 15 residues. J gave up 6 bases and V 2 bases, and 5 bases lay outside the gene matches. Germline values: CDR1 MNHEY, CDR2 SMNVEV (reference sequence). CDR3 sequence: CASSLSGLASNEQFF. The CDR3 bases are TGTGCCAGCAGTTTAAGCGGACTAGCGAGCAATGAGCAGTTCTTC.

V and J are TRBV14 and TRBJ2-1, with a possible D match to TRBD1 (5 bases). This CDR3 has 15 amino acids. Trimming took off 1 base at V and 5 bases at J, with 12 bases between the two ends. Per germline, CDR1 SGHDN and CDR2 FVKESK. The CDR3 DNA follows: TGTGCCAGCAGCCAAGCTAATAGGGGCAACAATGAGCAGTTCTTC. Encoded protein: CASSQANRGNNEQFF. Full variable domain (outside the CDR3, taken from reference TRBV14 and TRBJ2-1): EAGVTQFPSHSVIEKGQTVTLRCDPISGHDNLYWYRRVMGKEIKFLLHFVKESKQDESGMPNNRFLAERTGGTYSTLKVQPAELEDSGVYFCASSQANRGNNEQFFGPGTRLTVL.

This clonotype was counted between two and nine times. This could be a read error, since a much larger clone is one nucleotide away. The chain links TRBV29-1 to TRBJ2-4; D is tentatively TRBD1 or TRBD2 (5 bases each). The J call may be wrong; the DNA end is better matched by TRBJ2-7. Germline CDR1 is SQVTM and CDR2 is ANQGSEA. This CDR3 has 13 residues. CDR3 in amino acids: CSACDGGGNEQYF. CDR3 DNA sequence: TGCAGCGCTTGCGACGGTGGGGGTAACGAGCAGTACTTC.

This rearrangement joins TRBV7-3 to TRBJ1-1; D unresolved. CDR1 SGHTA and CDR2 FQGTGA come from the germline V gene. V was cut by 5 bases and J by 1 base, with 8 bases left in between. The CDR3 is made up of 13 amino acids. The CDR3 loop is CASSSFGNTEAFF. CDR3 DNA sequence: TGTGCCAGCAGCAGCTTCGGGAACACTGAAGCTTTCTTT.

This clonotype was observed a handful of times. The genes are TRBV4-1 and TRBJ1-1; 9 bases agree with TRBD1. V lost 8 bases to trimming and J lost 3 bases; unmatched junction nucleotides: 10. The CDR3 spans 15 residues. Germline CDR1 and CDR2: MGHRA and YSYEKL. DNA for the CDR3: TGCGCCAGCCGAAACAGGGGGCACGGGGACACTGAAGCTTTCTTT. Its translation is CASRNRGHGDTEAFF.

V and J are TRBV7-9 and TRBJ2-3; 8 nucleotides agree with TRBD2. Germline loops: CDR1 SEHNR, CDR2 FQNEAQ (reference sequence). The CDR3 consists of 17 residues. The V segment lost 1 base and the J segment 6 bases; nucleotides outside the gene matches: 12. Written as DNA, the CDR3 is TGTGCCAGCAGCTTAGGCTCGAACGGGAGGGCCGCGGATACGCAGTATTTT. Its translation is CASSLGSNGRAADTQYF.

Comment on this clonotype: This may be a read error, as it is one base from a much larger clone. This chain uses TRBV4-3 with TRBJ2-1; D is unclear. The CDR3 extends over 13 amino acids. From germline, CDR1 is LGHNA and CDR2 YSLEER. The CDR3, as DNA: TGCGCCGGCAGCCTCGAAATAGACAATGAGCAGTTCTTC. Translation: CAGSLEIDNEQFF.

This chain links TRBV2 with TRBJ2-5; possible D gene TRBD1, 6 bases. The CDR3 covers 11 residues. From germline, CDR1 is SNHLY and CDR2 FYNNEI. V lost 9 bases to trimming and J lost 5 bases, with 10 bases between them. The CDR3 region is CARNREETQYF. DNA of the CDR3: TGTGCCAGAAACAGGGAGGAGACCCAGTACTTC.

There are many counts of this clonotype. The rearrangement uses TRBV5-1 and TRBJ2-7, with TRBD1 identical over 7 bases. Germline CDR1 SGHRS, CDR2 YFSETQ. The J segment lost 7 bases and the V segment lost 4 bases, leaving 11 bases of the junction unmatched. The CDR3 runs to 14 residues. For the CDR3, the DNA is TGCGCCAGCAGCACTCTAAGGGGGCTGGGGGAGCAGTACTTC. The encoded protein is CASSTLRGLGEQYF.

This clonotype was recorded many times. This chain links TRBV5-5 with TRBJ1-2; 9 bases align to TRBD1. The CDR3 has 14 amino acids. The germline CDR1 and CDR2 sequences are SGHKS and YYEKEE (reference sequence). The V and J ends lost 5 bases and 7 bases, in that order; junction bases with no gene match: 9. The CDR3, as DNA: TGTGCCAGCAGTTCATGGACAGGGGAGGCTGGCTACACCTTC. It specifies CASSSWTGEAGYTF.

V gene TRBV7-2 combines with J gene TRBJ2-3; TRBD2 might be the D (6 bases). CDR1 SGHTA and CDR2 FQGNSA come from the germline V gene. The CDR3 has 15 residues. V lost 5 bases to trimming and J lost 0 bases, with 12 bases between them. CDR3 nucleotides: TGTGCCAGCAGCCCGACTAGATACAGCACAGATACGCAGTATTTT. It translates to CASSPTRYSTDTQYF.

Many counts were recorded for this clonotype. The chain carries TRBV12-3 or TRBV12-4 and TRBJ1-5; D is uncertain. This CDR3 is 14 amino acids long. V gave up 8 bases and J gave up 0 bases, with 11 bases separating them. CDR3 sequence (DNA): TGTGCCAGCTGCCCGAGCGGTAGCAATCAGCCCCAGCATTTT. Amino acid sequence: CASCPSGSNQPQHF.

The chain carries TRBV7-9 and TRBJ2-1; unclear D gene. This CDR3 has 13 residues. The ends were cut back, 1 base at V and 6 bases at J, with 7 bases in the middle. Looked up from germline, CDR1 is SEHNR and CDR2 is FQNEAQ (reference sequence). CDR3 region: CASSLEAPNEQFF. The CDR3 DNA is TGTGCCAGCAGCTTAGAGGCTCCCAATGAGCAGTTCTTC.

The gene calls are TRBV9 and TRBJ2-2; TRBD1 matches 10 bases. CDR1 and CDR2 (germline): SGDLS, YYNGEE. CDR3 size: 16 residues. V trimming: 0 bases; J trimming: 5 bases; junction bases outside the gene matches: 4. In DNA, the CDR3 is TGTGCCAGCAGCGTAGGGACAGGGGGGCCAACCGGGGAGCTGTTTTTT. This gives the protein CASSVGTGGPTGELFF.

This clonotype was picked up a small number of times. This sequence joins TRBV3-1 and TRBJ2-7, with unresolved D. The CDR3 is 13 residues long. V was cut by 3 bases and J by 0 bases, with 6 bases left in between. CDR1 is LGHDT and CDR2 is YNNKEL in the germline V gene (reference sequence). CDR3 nucleotide sequence: TGTGCCAGCAGCCAGATGCTCTCCTACGAGCAGTACTTC. It specifies CASSQMLSYEQYF.

This clonotype turned up a few times. The V call is TRBV10-3, the J call TRBJ1-2, with TRBD1 matching 7 bases. The ends lost 7 bases at V and 4 bases at J; junction bases unmatched: 6. The CDR3 has 13 residues. CDR1 ENHRY and CDR2 SYGVKD come from the germline V gene. As DNA, the CDR3 is TGTGCCATCAAAAACGGGACAGCCTATGGCTACACCTTC. Translation: CAIKNGTAYGYTF.

The chain links TRBV29-1 to TRBJ2-1; 11 positions match TRBD2. Germline V lookup: CDR1 SQVTM, CDR2 ANQGSEA. There are 14 residues in the CDR3. Losses at the gene ends were 7 bases for V and 4 bases for J; bases not matched to a gene: 6. The CDR3 region is CSAKGLAGYNEQFF. The CDR3 DNA is TGCAGCGCCAAAGGACTAGCGGGTTACAATGAGCAGTTCTTC.

This clonotype was counted at least ten times. The chain combines TRBV7-9 with TRBJ2-7; weak D call: TRBD2 (6 bases). The CDR3 is 15 amino acids. The V gene lost 5 bases and the J gene lost 3 bases, with 17 bases spanning the gap. Germline-derived CDR1 and CDR2 are SEHNR and FQNEAQ (reference sequence). Written as DNA, the CDR3 is TGTGCCAGCAGCCCGGGGGACTGGAGGGACTACGAGCAGTACTTC. It specifies CASSPGDWRDYEQYF.

This chain links TRBV6-6 with TRBJ2-4, with a possible D match to TRBD1 (6 bases). This CDR3 has 14 residues. Germline values: CDR1 MNHNY, CDR2 SVGAGI (reference sequence). Trimming stripped 5 bases from V and 1 base from J, with 9 bases between. In nucleotides, the CDR3 is TGTGCCAGCAGTGCAGGGGTGGCCAAAAACATTCAGTACTTC. Its protein product is CASSAGVAKNIQYF.

This sequence joins TRBV18 and TRBJ1-2; D may be TRBD1 (5 bases). CDR3 length: 14 amino acids. The germline gives CDR1 KGHSH, CDR2 LQKENI. Trimming left V 2 bases short and J 0 bases short, with 7 bases between. The CDR3 reads CASSPTQANYGYTF. The CDR3 DNA sequence: TGTGCCAGCTCACCAACACAGGCTAACTATGGCTACACCTTC. The entire variable domain, with the rest obtained from reference TRBV18 and TRBJ1-2, is as follows: NAGVMQNPRHLVRRRGQEARLRCSPMKGHSHVYWYRQLPEEGLKFMVYLQKENIIDESGMPKERFSAEFPKEGPSILRIQQVVRGDSAAYFCASSPTQANYGYTFGSGTRLTVV.

The genes are TRBV5-1 and TRBJ2-2; TRBD1 matches 9 bases. There are 16 residues in the CDR3. Per germline, CDR1 SGHRS and CDR2 YFSETQ. V was pared by 4 bases and J by 3 bases, with 7 bases of the junction left unmatched. DNA for the CDR3: TGCGCCAGCAGCGACACAGGGGGCGCTTACACCGGGGAGCTGTTTTTT. Translating it yields CASSDTGGAYTGELFF.